This T cell receptor (beta chain) was documented in a study of relationships among human T cell subsets (TCRdb year 2010). In terms of the full investigation: Eight distinct blood T cell populations were sequenced: pan T, CD8 cytotoxic, regulatory, Th1, Th2, naive plus transitional, activated and memory cells.

Study-wide conclusions, independent of this receptor: The considerable overlap in CDR3s among Th1, Th2 and regulatory T cells was taken as suggesting that cell fate choices are stochastic. V, D and J usage, CDR3 length and N-nucleotide additions showed no statistically significant differences among the seven subsets. The bead-based sorting could not exclude a CD4+CD8+ double-positive population. Over 50% of CD8+ cytotoxic sequences were found to belong to clones with over 100 reads, whereas few such clones were observed in the regulatory and Th2 subsets. T cell counts went unrecorded for a couple of pan T samples, which were processed alongside pan B cells.

The library was prepared using multiplex PCR. These reads were obtained on a 454 GS FLX. TCR alpha and beta CDR3 regions were amplified from mRNA by semiquantitative ARM-PCR. In ARM-PCR, tagged nested gene-specific primers were used first, and communal superprimers then performed exponential amplification. Exonuclease was used to remove the nested primers before the first-round PCR products went through the second amplification round. The amplicons were sequenced on the 454 platform, which can rapidly sequence millions of DNA fragments without cloning bias. An effective read was defined as a read mappable to both V and J germline segments. The paper's processing steps were these. IRmap was used to assign reads to germline V, D and J segments, and IRmap relies on pyromap, a Smith-Waterman modification adapted to 454 sequencing errors. Cutoffs set at the 99th percentile of alignment scores from simulated random sequences were applied to filter D-beta assignments. CDR3 was defined as the amino acids between the conserved V-segment Y[YFLI]C motif and the J-segment [FW]GXGT motif. A compound Poisson process model, previously applied to large-scale EST data, was used to estimate repertoire diversity. A procedure for detecting cross-contamination was applied so that sample contamination could be argued against as the origin of shared CDR3s. TCRdb handled the public reads itself, with Q25 trimming in fastp and clone calling in MiXCR, and kept productive beta chains. Under each unique CDR3 protein, matching rows form one entry showing the most common genes and DNA. The V and J calls were determined by TCRdb, not by the authors. This sample lists around 15,000 distinct CDR3 sequences; about 56% were detected once. The top ten hold about 35% of the sample.

This clonotype was seen just once. Its antigen is still unknown. Base-call qualities are not available, and no considerably larger clone is one nucleotide away. One read provides weak support. Miltenyi superparamagnetic beads coated with subset-specific monoclonal antibodies were used for isolation of the T cell subsets. Every T cell population was isolated from peripheral blood. Mononuclear cells were obtained from whole blood by Ficoll separation, and monocytes were then depleted with anti-CD14 microbeads. Right after isolation, the cell populations were resuspended in RNAprotect reagent. The pan T sample consisted of CD3+ T cells in general. Sequencing input: total T cells sorted from blood. The intended sense of this specimen's cell subset or site label: CD3+ T cells in general. This sequence originates from a man aged 35 to 55 in good health.

The CDR3 protein: CASSDGTGGTDTQYF. The DNA reads TGTGCCAGCAGTGACGGGACAGGGGGCACAGATACGCAGTATTTT. The rearrangement joined TRBV6-4 to TRBJ2-3; the junction holds 10 bases that match TRBD1. Its CDR3 holds 15 amino acids, cysteine through phenylalanine. Solely the CDR3 DNA is kept, with 45 bases framed from the first base. V is trimmed back by 2 bases and J by 1 base, and the junction contains 0 bases that no gene match accounts for. Sequences MRHNA (CDR1) and SNTAGT (CDR2) are obtained from the germline V gene.